This T cell receptor (beta chain) was recovered during a study of CD8 T cells in Susac syndrome. V gave up 5 bases and J gave up 1 base, with 10 bases separating them. The CDR3 is 14 residues long. Random hexamers were used to reverse transcribe an amount of roughly 0.45 to 1 ug RNA. The authors amplified TCR beta CDR3 across 54 Vbeta and 13 Jbeta using immunoSEQ multiplex PCR. One entry per CDR3 protein results from TCRdb running MiXCR on the immunoSEQ multiplex PCR reads. This table has roughly 190,000 distinct CDR3 sequences, approximately 94% appearing once. This sequence originates from a human donor in good health. The chain uses TRBV12-3 or TRBV12-4 and TRBJ2-3, with TRBD1 as a possible D gene (5 bases). Sequenced sample: CD4+ T cells from PBMCs. This chain's CDR3 is CASSPGWGTDTQYF. As DNA, the CDR3 is TGTGCCAGCAGTCCAGGGTGGGGCACAGATACGCAGTATTTT.